The 28 T cell receptor beta chains in this list originate from one sample, sequenced in a study of cytomegalovirus exposure and HLA in healthy donors. This PCR relied on a set of 60 Vbeta primers and 13 Jbeta primers. Some clones are missing from TCRdb's copy, which holds only in-frame ones; the method was immunoSEQ multiplex PCR. The repertoire holds roughly 57,000 clones, with around 80% as singletons. The sample was PBMCs. The receptors derive from a man aged 50-59 years in good health and CMV-seronegative.

The V call is TRBV27, the J call TRBJ2-7; a weak D match, TRBD1 (6 bases). This CDR3 spans 15 amino acids. Trimming took 0 bases from V and 2 from J, leaving 11 bases between them. The V gene's germline CDR1 is MNHEY and CDR2 SMNVEV (reference sequence). The CDR3 loop is CASSLSWTATYEQYF. In DNA form, the CDR3 reads TGTGCCAGCAGTTTATCGTGGACAGCCACCTACGAGCAGTACTTC.

This chain uses TRBV19 with TRBJ1-2, with TRBD1 matching over 8 bases. Trimming at V came to 3 bases and at J to 6 bases, leaving 6 bases not matched to a gene. There are 14 residues in the CDR3. Looked up from germline, CDR1 is LNHDA and CDR2 is SQIVND (reference sequence). This CDR3 is CASSIQGASDGYTF. DNA of the CDR3: TGTGCCAGTAGTATCCAGGGGGCAAGCGATGGCTACACCTTC.

The rearrangement joins TRBV19 to TRBJ2-7, with 11 bases that match TRBD1. The CDR3 has 14 amino acids. V was clipped by 6 bases and J by 5 bases; unmatched bases: 6. Looked up from germline, CDR1 is LNHDA and CDR2 is SQIVND (reference sequence). This chain's CDR3 is CASRPGQGGNEQYF. The CDR3 bases are TGTGCCAGTAGACCGGGACAGGGGGGGAACGAGCAGTACTTC.

The J gene is TRBJ2-1, the V gene TRBV5-4; 8 bases are shared with TRBD2. V dropped 4 bases and J dropped 7; count of bases not matched to a gene: 13. The CDR3 covers 16 residues. Germline CDR1 reads SGHNT; CDR2 reads YYREEE (reference sequence). The CDR3 bases are TGTGCCAGCAGCCCGGGGGGGGGCGACCGGAAGAATGAGCAGTTCTTC. It codes for CASSPGGGDRKNEQFF.

The V call is TRBV9, the J call TRBJ2-1; 10 positions match TRBD2. This CDR3 region has 18 residues. J was trimmed by 2 bases and V by 2 bases; bases with no gene match: 10. The germline V gene has CDR1 SGDLS and CDR2 YYNGEE. CDR3 loop: CASSVPRSGGAPYNEQFF. The DNA for the CDR3 is TGTGCCAGCAGCGTCCCAAGAAGCGGGGGGGCGCCCTACAATGAGCAGTTCTTC.

The chain employs TRBV6-5 and TRBJ1-1, with D maybe TRBD1 (6 bases). V was shortened by 1 base and J by 5 bases, with 8 bases between the two germline ends. The germline V gene has CDR1 MNHEY and CDR2 SVGAGI. This CDR3 has 13 residues. The CDR3 is CASSYWTATEAFF. CDR3 sequence (DNA): TGTGCCAGCAGTTACTGGACAGCGACTGAAGCTTTCTTT.

The chain joins TRBV28 to TRBJ2-7, with 8 bases matching TRBD1. Germline CDR1 MDHEN, CDR2 SYDVKM. Trimming took 6 bases from V and 4 from J; bases not matched to a gene: 5. The CDR3 consists of 13 residues. The CDR3 protein is CASSSHRGYEQYF. Written as DNA, the CDR3 is TGTGCCAGCAGCTCACACAGGGGGTACGAGCAGTACTTC.

This rearrangement joins TRBV7-3 to TRBJ2-1, with 9 nucleotides matching TRBD1. The CDR3 is 14 amino acids. After removal of 4 bases from V and 5 bases from J, the junction contained 3 bases not matched to a gene. Germline CDR1 SGHTA, CDR2 FQGTGA. The CDR3 coding sequence is TGTGCCAGCAGCTCCCGGACAGGGGACAATGAGCAGTTCTTC. As protein: CASSSRTGDNEQFF. Together with reference TRBV7-3 and TRBJ2-1, the CDR3 gives the full variable domain: GAGVSQTPSNKVTEKGKYVELRCDPISGHTALYWYRQSLGQGPEFLIYFQGTGAADDSGLPNDRFFAVRPEGSVSTLKIQRTERGDSAVYLCASSSRTGDNEQFFGPGTRLTVL.

The DNA of the CDR3 is TGTGCCAGTAGTATGATAGGAGGGGAGGGTTATTCACCCCTCCACTTT. Its translation is CASSMIGGEGYSPLHF. This sequence joins TRBV19 and TRBJ1-6; D is perhaps TRBD1 (5 bases). With 3 bases removed from V and 8 bases from J, the gap between germline ends came to 17 bases. Germline CDR1 is LNHDA and CDR2 is SQIVND (reference sequence). The CDR3 sequence is 16 residues long.

J is TRBJ2-7 and V is TRBV10-3; 11 bases fit TRBD1. CDR1 ENHRY and CDR2 SYGVKD come from the germline V gene. The V gene end was trimmed by 6 bases and the J gene end by 2 bases; junction bases not matched to a gene: 6. The CDR3 length is 15 residues. In nucleotides, the CDR3 is TGTGCCATCAGCTCGGGACAGGGGGGAACCTACGAGCAGTACTTC. This translates into CAISSGQGGTYEQYF.

V and J are TRBV6-5 and TRBJ2-7; 9 bases agree with TRBD2. The length of the CDR3 is 15 residues. Germline V gene data show CDR1 as MNHEY and CDR2 as SVGAGI. V was pared by 7 bases and J by 3 bases, with 10 bases of the junction left unmatched. Here the CDR3 reads CASTTYSGGLYEQYF. The CDR3 nucleotides read TGTGCCAGCACCACCTATAGCGGGGGCCTCTACGAGCAGTACTTC.

The J gene is TRBJ2-5, the V gene TRBV27; TRBD2 is a possible D gene (6 bases). Per the germline V gene, CDR1 is MNHEY and CDR2 is SMNVEV (reference sequence). V dropped 3 bases and J dropped 5 bases, with 10 bases sitting between them. The length of the CDR3 is 13 residues. This chain's CDR3 is CASSFRGLETQYF. CDR3 sequence (DNA): TGTGCCAGCAGTTTTCGGGGGTTGGAGACCCAGTACTTC.

The chain joins TRBV25-1 to TRBJ2-5, with no clear D. Germline V gene lookup returns CDR1 MGHDK and CDR2 SYGVNS. The CDR3 length is 12 residues. The V end was cut by 5 bases, the J end by 5 bases, with 9 bases between. This CDR3 reads CASSYSPETQYF. The CDR3 DNA sequence: TGTGCCAGCAGTTATAGTCCGGAGACCCAGTACTTC.

This chain uses TRBV7-2 with TRBJ2-3, with TRBD2 matching 8 bases. Germline loops: CDR1 SGHTA, CDR2 FQGNSA. The CDR3 totals 15 residues. After removal of 4 bases from V and 2 bases from J, the junction contained 5 bases not matched to a gene. In DNA form, the CDR3 reads TGTGCCAGCAGCTCGCCGGGACTAGACACAGATACGCAGTATTTT. This encodes CASSSPGLDTDTQYF.

This chain uses TRBV15 with TRBJ2-5, with 10 bases that match TRBD2. Trimming cost V 3 bases and J 1 base; bases outside gene matches: 8. Looked up from germline, CDR1 is LNHNV and CDR2 is YYDKDF (reference sequence). The CDR3 is 17 residues long. CDR3 sequence reads: CATSSVPSGGRQETQYF. In nucleotides, the CDR3 is TGTGCCACCAGCAGCGTCCCTAGCGGGGGTCGCCAAGAGACCCAGTACTTC.

This clone was detected a few times. The CDR3 nucleotides read TGTGCCAGCGAGGCGCACCTCTCCTACGAGCAGTACTTC. Translation gives CASEAHLSYEQYF. The rearrangement joins TRBV25-1 to TRBJ2-7; D ambiguous. Per the germline V gene, CDR1 is MGHDK and CDR2 is SYGVNS. V was pared by 8 bases and J by 0 bases, with 11 bases between. The CDR3 contains 13 residues.

This clone was recorded only once. The chain links TRBV2 to TRBJ1-4, with TRBD1 identical over 8 bases. The germline V gene encodes CDR1 SNHLY and CDR2 FYNNEI. With V trimmed by 6 bases and J by 8 bases, 11 bases remained unmatched. The CDR3 has 15 amino acids. The CDR3 bases are TGTGCCAGCAGCCCTAAAGACAGGGGCGGCGAAAAACTGTTTTTT. Its translation is CASSPKDRGGEKLFF.

This clone was picked up a small number of times. At one of its ends the junction is not consistent with the germline gene, which may arise from a read error. The V call is TRBV2, the J call TRBJ1-2; possibly TRBD1 for D (6 bases). Germline values: CDR1 SNHLY, CDR2 FYNNEI. The CDR3 has 10 residues. As DNA, the CDR3 is TGTGCCAGCAGTTTACAGGGCGTCGCCTTC. Amino acids: CASSLQGVAF. Combining the CDR3 with reference TRBV2 and TRBJ1-2 gives the whole variable domain EPEVTQTPSHQVTQMGQEVILRCVPISNHLYFYWYRQILGQKVEFLVSFYNNEISEKSEIFDDQFSVERPDGSNFTLKIRSTKLEDSAMYFCASSLQGVAFGSGTRLTVV.

This clone was seen a handful of times. This chain links TRBV5-1 with TRBJ2-7, with TRBD2 identical over 8 bases. Germline values: CDR1 SGHRS, CDR2 YFSETQ. V was pared by 3 bases and J by 0 bases, with 8 bases of the junction left unmatched. The CDR3 consists of 16 residues. CDR3 protein: CASSWASGLSSYEQYF. CDR3 in DNA: TGCGCCAGCAGCTGGGCTAGCGGGTTGAGCTCCTACGAGCAGTACTTC.

This clone was observed a handful of times. The rearrangement uses TRBV7-2 and TRBJ1-2; maybe TRBD1 (5 bases). Trimming removed 4 bases from V and 4 bases from J, with 10 bases in between. Per germline, CDR1 SGHTA and CDR2 FQGNSA. This CDR3 is built from 13 residues. CDR3 sequence reads: CASSSQGSYGYTF. CDR3 DNA: TGTGCCAGCAGCTCCCAGGGAAGCTATGGCTACACCTTC.

The rearrangement uses TRBV4-3 and TRBJ2-3; D may be TRBD2 (6 bases). V lost 0 bases and J 0 bases, leaving 7 bases between the germline ends. Germline V gives CDR1 LGHNA, CDR2 YSLEER. The CDR3 sequence is 15 residues long. CDR3 loop: CASSQDSGSTDTQYF. In DNA form, the CDR3 reads TGCGCCAGCAGCCAAGATAGCGGAAGCACAGATACGCAGTATTTT.

The chain has TRBV6-5 and TRBJ2-2, with D possibly matching TRBD2 (5 bases). This CDR3 region has 13 residues. The germline gives CDR1 MNHEY, CDR2 SVGAGI. The germline V and J ends were trimmed by 8 bases and 5 bases, with 12 bases remaining between them. The CDR3 reads CASRDRGTGELFF. Written as DNA, the CDR3 is TGTGCCAGCCGAGACCGGGGTACCGGGGAGCTGTTTTTT.

The genes are TRBV4-3 and TRBJ1-2, with D possibly matching TRBD1 (5 bases). Germline assignment: CDR1 LGHNA and CDR2 YSLEER. CDR3 length: 12 residues. V was cut by 2 bases and J by 4 bases, with 5 bases left in between. The CDR3 region is CASSQTGYGYTF. The CDR3 DNA follows: TGCGCCAGCAGCCAAACAGGCTATGGCTACACCTTC.

The V and J genes are TRBV7-3 and TRBJ2-3; 7 positions agree with TRBD1. This CDR3 is built from 15 residues. Germline CDR1 SGHTA, CDR2 FQGTGA. With 5 bases clipped from V and 4 bases from J, the junction kept 9 bases outside the gene matches. The DNA of the CDR3 is TGTGCCAGCAGCCCCCAACAGGGGTGGTCAGATACGCAGTATTTT. Translated: CASSPQQGWSDTQYF.

The chain links TRBV5-1 to TRBJ2-7; possibly TRBD1 for D (6 bases). The germline V gene encodes CDR1 SGHRS and CDR2 YFSETQ. Trimming removed 1 base from V and 3 bases from J, with 14 bases in between. The CDR3 loop spans 15 amino acids. CDR3 bases: TGCGCCAGCAGCTTGACCCCAGGACAGATCTACGAGCAGTACTTC. Its protein product is CASSLTPGQIYEQYF.

V is TRBV4-3 and J is TRBJ1-1, with D tentatively TRBD1 (5 bases). Trimming pared 5 bases from V and 1 base from J, leaving 11 bases between. CDR1 is LGHNA, CDR2 YSLEER, per germline. This CDR3 comprises 14 residues. The CDR3 DNA reads as TGCGCCAGCAGCGCCGGCAGGGAGAACACTGAAGCTTTCTTT. Translation gives CASSAGRENTEAFF.

V usage is TRBV5-1 and J usage is TRBJ1-4, with a weak D call TRBD1 (5 bases). V shed 0 bases and J shed 14 bases, with 17 bases lying between them. Germline-derived CDR1 and CDR2 are SGHRS and YFSETQ. The length of the CDR3 is 14 residues. The CDR3 here is CASSLVGQKGFLFF. The CDR3 DNA sequence: TGCGCCAGCAGCTTGGTTGGACAAAAGGGATTTCTGTTTTTT.

This chain joins TRBV14 and TRBJ2-7, with 7 bases lining up with TRBD2. This CDR3 has 12 amino acids. The germline V gene has CDR1 SGHDN and CDR2 FVKESK. The junction had 6 bases not matched to a gene; V was cut back by 2 bases and J by 11 bases. The CDR3 reads CASSQTSVKKYF. The CDR3 DNA reads as TGTGCCAGCAGCCAAACTAGCGTAAAAAAGTACTTC.